The 29 T cell receptor beta chains reported below all come from one sample, sequenced in a study of shared clonotypes between healthy human individuals. The assay was immunoSEQ multiplex PCR, and TCRdb's table has in-frame clones only and misses some. In the table there are 400,000 to 600,000 clones, around 95% of which are singletons. Specimen: naive CD4+ T cells sorted from blood. Subset reported: CD45RA+ positively selected. These TCRs come from a woman aged 30 to 39 in good health.

This chain uses TRBV6-5 with TRBJ1-2; 8 bases are shared with TRBD1. V shed 4 bases and J 6 bases; nucleotides not matched to a gene: 7. CDR3 length: 14 amino acids. The V gene's germline CDR1 is MNHEY and CDR2 SVGAGI. Here the CDR3 DNA reads TGTGCCAGCAGTTTCCGAGACAGGGGCCATGGCTACACCTTC. Residues: CASSFRDRGHGYTF.

The rearrangement uses TRBV18 and TRBJ2-2; no clear D. This CDR3 has 16 amino acids. Germline loops: CDR1 KGHSH, CDR2 LQKENI. The ends were cut back, 3 bases at V and 3 bases at J, with 14 bases in the middle. As DNA, the CDR3 is TGTGCCAGCTCACCTCTGAACATCTTCGACACCGGGGAGCTGTTTTTT. It encodes CASSPLNIFDTGELFF.

The chain links TRBV4-2 to TRBJ2-3; 9 bases are shared with TRBD1. After removal of 3 bases from V and 5 bases from J, the junction contained 0 bases not matched to a gene. Germline V gene data show CDR1 as LGHNA and CDR2 as YNFKEQ. The CDR3 consists of 13 residues. For the CDR3, the DNA is TGTGCCAGCAGCCAGACAGGGGGAGATACGCAGTATTTT. Encoded protein: CASSQTGGDTQYF.

The chain links TRBV5-1 to TRBJ1-2, with unresolved D. There are 14 residues in the CDR3. The germline CDR1 and CDR2 sequences are SGHRS and YFSETQ. The germline V and J ends were trimmed by 2 bases and 1 base, with 9 bases remaining between them. CDR3 nucleotide sequence: TGCGCCAGCAGCTTTTCACAGCTTAACTATGGCTACACCTTC. The encoded protein is CASSFSQLNYGYTF.

In nucleotides, the CDR3 is TGTGCCAGCAGCGTAGCCCCCGTCGGACGTTTCCGGACTTTCCAAGAGACCCAGTACTTC. Its translation: CASSVAPVGRFRTFQETQYF. V usage is TRBV9 and J usage is TRBJ2-5; maybe TRBD2 (5 bases). This CDR3 is 20 amino acids long. Trimming left V 0 bases short and J 1 base short, with 25 bases between. Germline V lookup: CDR1 SGDLS, CDR2 YYNGEE.

This rearrangement joins TRBV19 to TRBJ1-1; TRBD1 matches 10 bases. The CDR3 runs to 15 residues. Germline lookup yields CDR1 LNHDA and CDR2 SQIVND (reference sequence). V lost 4 bases and J lost 5; bases outside the gene matches: 7. As DNA, the CDR3 is TGTGCCAGTAGTACCCGCGACAGGGGGCGAACTGAAGCTTTCTTT. Its protein is CASSTRDRGRTEAFF.

The chain joins TRBV7-2 to TRBJ1-6; D call uncertain. The V gene lost 1 base and the J gene lost 9 bases, with 13 bases spanning the gap. CDR1 and CDR2 from the germline V gene are SGHTA and FQGNSA. There are 15 residues in the CDR3. The CDR3 spells CASSLGFGGVSPLHF. CDR3 DNA: TGTGCCAGCAGCTTAGGGTTTGGTGGGGTTTCACCCCTCCACTTT. The full variable domain, completed using reference TRBV7-2 and TRBJ1-6, is GAGVSQSPSNKVTEKGKDVELRCDPISGHTALYWYRQSLGQGLEFLIYFQGNSAPDKSGLPSDRFSAERTGGSVSTLTIQRTQQEDSAVYLCASSLGFGGVSPLHFGNGTRLTVT.

V and J are TRBV2 and TRBJ2-5, with 7 bases matching TRBD2. Trimming at V came to 6 bases and at J to 0 bases, leaving 7 bases not matched to a gene. Germline V gene lookup returns CDR1 SNHLY and CDR2 FYNNEI. This CDR3 is 15 amino acids long. The CDR3 DNA is TGTGCCAGCAGCGGAAGCGGGAACCACCAAGAGACCCAGTACTTC. It yields the protein CASSGSGNHQETQYF.

The V call is TRBV27, the J call TRBJ2-7; unclear D gene. V was clipped by 6 bases and J by 1 base, with 13 bases between them. The CDR3 covers 14 residues. Looked up from germline, CDR1 is MNHEY and CDR2 is SMNVEV (reference sequence). CDR3 region: CASRGNRVSYEQYF. The CDR3, as DNA: TGTGCCAGCAGGGGGAACCGGGTTTCCTACGAGCAGTACTTC.

V and J are TRBV7-9 and TRBJ2-1; TRBD2 aligns across 7 bases. Unmatched junction bases numbered 5, after V lost 5 bases and J lost 1 base. The CDR3 spans 15 residues. Looked up from germline, CDR1 is SEHNR and CDR2 is FQNEAQ (reference sequence). This CDR3 is CASSLSGNSYNEQFF. In DNA, the CDR3 is TGTGCCAGCAGCCTAAGCGGGAATTCCTACAATGAGCAGTTCTTC.

The chain employs TRBV9 and TRBJ2-3, with 8 bases identical to TRBD1. J was trimmed by 0 bases and V by 6 bases; bases with no gene match: 3. The CDR3 totals 14 residues. Looked up from germline, CDR1 is SGDLS and CDR2 is YYNGEE. The CDR3 loop is CASNDRGSTDTQYF. In nucleotides, the CDR3 is TGTGCCAGCAATGACAGGGGAAGCACAGATACGCAGTATTTT.

This rearrangement joins TRBV21-1 to TRBJ2-7; no check of the table's D call, TRBD2, against the DNA was made. TRBV21-1 is shown as a pseudogene. The CDR3 spans 18 residues. CDR3 nucleotide sequence: TGTGCCAGCAGCAAACGCCGGTCTAGCGGTCAATACTCCTACGAGCAGTACTTC. It codes for CASSKRRSSGQYSYEQYF.

This clone showed up just once. The rearrangement joins TRBV4-1 to TRBJ1-5; tentatively, D is TRBD1 (5 bases). Trimming left V 1 base short and J 9 bases short, with 22 bases between. Germline V lookup: CDR1 MGHRA, CDR2 YSYEKL. The CDR3 has 17 amino acids. The CDR3 reads CASSQAGPPSFGAPQHF. In DNA, the CDR3 is TGCGCCAGCAGCCAAGCCGGTCCCCCGAGCTTCGGGGCGCCCCAGCATTTT.

The chain uses TRBV30 and TRBJ2-4; TRBD2 is a possible D gene (5 bases). The V end was cut by 2 bases, the J end by 7 bases, with 9 bases between. In germline, CDR1 is GTSNPN, CDR2 SVGIG (reference sequence). This CDR3 has 12 residues. CDR3 coding DNA: TGTGCCTGGAGTCTGACGGGGAACATTCAGTACTTC. Amino acid sequence: CAWSLTGNIQYF. Full variable domain (remainder filled in from reference TRBV30 and TRBJ2-4): SQTIHQWPATLVQPVGSPLSLECTVEGTSNPNLYWYRQAAGRGLQLLFYSVGIGQISSEVPQNLSASRPQDRQFILSSKKLLLSDSGFYLCAWSLTGNIQYFGAGTRLSVL.

The chain uses TRBV2 and TRBJ2-7, with TRBD2 matching over 10 bases. From germline, CDR1 is SNHLY and CDR2 FYNNEI. The CDR3 runs to 15 residues. The V gene end was trimmed by 6 bases and the J gene end by 6 bases; junction bases not matched to a gene: 11. CDR3 sequence reads: CASRSRSSGSIEQYF. CDR3 sequence (DNA): TGTGCCAGCAGGTCTCGGTCTAGCGGGAGCATCGAGCAGTACTTC.

The CDR3 region is CASSNNIPGTGRCEQYF. CDR3 coding DNA: TGTGCCAGTAGTAACAACATTCCCGGGACAGGGAGGTGCGAGCAGTACTTC. The chain couples TRBV19 to TRBJ2-7, with TRBD1 identical over 9 bases. The length of the CDR3 is 17 residues. The J segment lost 6 bases and the V segment lost 4 bases, leaving 16 bases of the junction unmatched. Germline values: CDR1 LNHDA, CDR2 SQIVND (reference sequence).

The V call is TRBV18, the J call TRBJ2-1; 14 nucleotides align to TRBD2. Germline lookup yields CDR1 KGHSH and CDR2 LQKENI. With V trimmed by 2 bases and J by 7 bases, 7 bases remained unmatched. CDR3 length: 17 residues. The CDR3 loop reads CASSPRGTSGSLNEQFF. The CDR3 bases are TGTGCCAGCTCACCAAGAGGGACTAGCGGGAGTTTGAATGAGCAGTTCTTC.

The rearrangement links TRBV5-6 to TRBJ1-2; the D gene is possibly TRBD1 (5 bases). The CDR3 covers 13 residues. Trimming shortened V by 6 bases and J by 5 bases, and 14 bases separated the two germline ends. The germline CDR1 and CDR2 sequences are SGHDT and YYEEEE. CDR3 sequence (DNA): TGTGCCAGCACCCATCAGACAGTGTATGGCTACACCTTC. Translating gives CASTHQTVYGYTF.

This chain uses TRBV29-1 with TRBJ2-3; 10 positions agree with TRBD1. Germline CDR1 reads SQVTM; CDR2 reads ANQGSEA. This CDR3 region has 15 residues. J gave up 5 bases and V 3 bases, and 8 bases lay outside the gene matches. The CDR3 protein is CSVEVTGGSVDTQYF. The DNA for the CDR3 is TGCAGCGTTGAGGTGACAGGGGGCTCGGTAGATACGCAGTATTTT.

This sequence joins TRBV7-9 and TRBJ2-7, with 7 bases that match TRBD2. Germline V gene lookup returns CDR1 SEHNR and CDR2 FQNEAQ (reference sequence). After removal of 3 bases from V and 1 base from J, the junction contained 6 bases not matched to a gene. The CDR3 runs to 15 residues. The CDR3, as DNA: TGTGCCAGCAGCTTTTCGAGCGGGGTGTCCTACGAGCAGTACTTC. Translation gives CASSFSSGVSYEQYF.

This chain uses TRBV5-1 with TRBJ2-2, with 8 bases lining up with TRBD2. In germline, CDR1 is SGHRS, CDR2 YFSETQ. There are 16 residues in the CDR3. J gave up 2 bases and V 4 bases, and 7 bases lay outside the gene matches. CDR3 sequence reads: CASSARSGSNTGELFF. In nucleotides, the CDR3 is TGCGCCAGCAGCGCCCGGAGCGGGAGTAACACCGGGGAGCTGTTTTTT.

This rearrangement joins TRBV18 to TRBJ2-7; 7 bases fit TRBD1. The CDR3 extends over 13 amino acids. Losses at the gene ends were 3 bases for V and 6 bases for J; bases not matched to a gene: 5. Germline V gives CDR1 KGHSH, CDR2 LQKENI. The CDR3 region has the DNA TGTGCCAGCTCACCCGGACAGGTTACCGAGCAGTACTTC. Its protein is CASSPGQVTEQYF.

The rearrangement joins TRBV5-4 to TRBJ2-3; D may be TRBD2 (6 bases). V lost 2 bases to trimming and J lost 1 base, with 14 bases between them. CDR1 and CDR2 from the germline V gene are SGHNT and YYREEE (reference sequence). The CDR3 sequence is 16 residues long. CDR3 DNA sequence: TGTGCCAGCAGCTTTCGGGAGCTAGACGGCACAGATACGCAGTATTTT. It yields the protein CASSFRELDGTDTQYF.

The chain recombines TRBV15 with TRBJ2-7; D might be TRBD2 (6 bases). V lost 3 bases and J lost 2, with 20 bases in between. CDR1 and CDR2 (germline): LNHNV, YYDKDF (reference sequence). The CDR3 has 17 amino acids. The CDR3 coding sequence is TGTGCCACCAGCAGCGCTAGGGCGGGACGGCTCCCCTACGAGCAGTACTTC. Encoded protein: CATSSARAGRLPYEQYF.

V and J are TRBV2 and TRBJ2-5; TRBD2 agrees at 9 bases. Germline CDR1 is SNHLY and CDR2 is FYNNEI. This CDR3 spans 14 amino acids. The junction had 5 bases not matched to a gene; V was cut back by 5 bases and J by 4 bases. For the CDR3, the DNA is TGTGCCAGCAGTCCGCCTAGCGGGACAGAGACCCAGTACTTC. Translated: CASSPPSGTETQYF.

The chain employs TRBV2 and TRBJ1-2; D is possibly TRBD1 (5 bases). CDR1 and CDR2 from the germline V gene are SNHLY and FYNNEI. Trimming shortened V by 1 base and J by 3 bases, and 9 bases separated the two germline ends. The CDR3 consists of 14 residues. Here the CDR3 DNA reads TGTGCCAGCAGTGAAGGAGGGACTGACTATGGCTACACCTTC. The encoded protein is CASSEGGTDYGYTF.

The CDR3 is CASSLRTGRSTDTQYF. The CDR3 DNA sequence: TGTGCCAGCAGCCTACGGACAGGGAGAAGCACAGATACGCAGTATTTT. The V call is TRBV5-4, the J call TRBJ2-3; 8 positions match TRBD1. Germline V gene sequence: CDR1 SGHNT, CDR2 YYREEE (reference sequence). Losses at the gene ends were 4 bases for V and 0 bases for J; bases not matched to a gene: 7. The CDR3 is 16 amino acids.

J is TRBJ1-2 and V is TRBV6-1; 10 nucleotides agree with TRBD1. Trimming cost V 6 bases and J 2 bases; bases outside gene matches: 3. Germline CDR1 is MNHNS and CDR2 is SASEGT. The CDR3 covers 14 residues. The DNA of the CDR3 is TGTGCCAGCAGCGGGACAGGGGCCAACTATGGCTACACCTTC. This gives the protein CASSGTGANYGYTF.

This rearrangement joins TRBV6-5 to TRBJ2-3, with 7 bases aligning to TRBD2. CDR3 length equals 16 residues. V lost 0 bases and J lost 10; bases outside the gene matches: 13. The germline gives CDR1 MNHEY, CDR2 SVGAGI. CDR3 DNA: TGTGCCAGCAGTTACTCAACGGGAGGCCCCTCAGAAGCGCAGTATTTT. Protein product: CASSYSTGGPSEAQYF.